The clone carrying this T cell receptor (beta chain) was counted only a few times. Antigen: not known. The data stem from a study of regulatory T cells in long-lasting Graves disease. Study information: Positivity for TSH receptor antibodies plus over 5 years of antithyroid drugs meant persistent Graves' disease. Broader study findings: Persistent Graves' patients possessed reduced TCR diversity relative to recently diagnosed ones.

Investigators prepared the TCR beta libraries by applying iRepertoire HTBI primers and Arm-PCR of CDR3 regions. A single record per CDR3 protein comes from TCRdb applying MiXCR to the multiplex PCR reads. The sample has 400,000 to 500,000 distinct CDR3 sequences, roughly 20% seen once. Described time point: persistent/refractory GD, antithyroid drugs over 5 years with positive TRAb. The authors made the TCR library using RNA they extracted from PBMCs. American Thyroid Association guidelines defined Graves' disease diagnosis. This TCR came from a female donor with Graves disease. The source material was peripheral blood mononuclear cells (PBMCs), sampled when the disease was refractory, from a patient treated with antithyroid drugs.

CDR3 sequence reads: CSARNGLNTEAFF. CDR3 nucleotide sequence: TGCAGTGCTAGAAACGGGTTGAACACTGAAGCTTTCTTT. V gene TRBV20-1 combines with J gene TRBJ1-1; D unresolved. The CDR3 covers 13 residues. Germline V gene data show CDR1 as DFQATT and CDR2 as SNEGSKA (reference sequence). V lost 2 bases and J 0 bases, leaving 7 bases between the germline ends.